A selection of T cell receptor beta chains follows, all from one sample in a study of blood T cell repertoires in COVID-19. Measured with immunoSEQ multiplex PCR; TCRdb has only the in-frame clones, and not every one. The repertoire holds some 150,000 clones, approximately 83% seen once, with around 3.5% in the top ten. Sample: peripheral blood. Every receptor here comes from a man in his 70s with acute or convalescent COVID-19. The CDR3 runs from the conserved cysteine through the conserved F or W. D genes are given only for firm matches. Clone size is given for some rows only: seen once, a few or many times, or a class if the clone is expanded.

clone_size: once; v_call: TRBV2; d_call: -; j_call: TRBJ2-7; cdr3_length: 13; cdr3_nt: TGTGCCAGCACGCCAGGGGAATTCTACGAGCAGTACTTC; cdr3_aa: CASTPGEFYEQYF
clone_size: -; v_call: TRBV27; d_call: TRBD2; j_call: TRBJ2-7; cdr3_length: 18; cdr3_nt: TGTGCCAGCAGCTGGACTAGCGGGAGCGGGGAACGGTGGGACGAGCAGTACTTC; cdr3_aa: CASSWTSGSGERWDEQYF
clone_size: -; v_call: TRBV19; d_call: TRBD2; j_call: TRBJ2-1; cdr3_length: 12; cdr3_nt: TGTGCCAGTAGTATGGGACTAGCGGGAAAGTTCTTC; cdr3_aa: CASSMGLAGKFF
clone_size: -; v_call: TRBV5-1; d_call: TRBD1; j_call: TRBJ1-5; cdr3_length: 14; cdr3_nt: TGCGCCAGCAGCTGGACAGGGGGGAATCAGCCCCAGCATTTT; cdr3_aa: CASSWTGGNQPQHF
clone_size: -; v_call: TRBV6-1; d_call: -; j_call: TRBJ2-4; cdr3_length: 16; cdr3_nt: TGTGCCAGCAGTGAAGAAGGACTTGGGGCCAAAAACATTCAGTACTTC; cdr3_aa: CASSEEGLGAKNIQYF
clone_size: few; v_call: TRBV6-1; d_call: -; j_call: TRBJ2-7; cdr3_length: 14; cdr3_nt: TGTGCCAGCAGTGAAGGCGGGAACTCCTACGAGCAGTACTTC; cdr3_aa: CASSEGGNSYEQYF
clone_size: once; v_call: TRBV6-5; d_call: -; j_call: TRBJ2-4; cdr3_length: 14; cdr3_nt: TGTGCCAGCAGTTACGGAGGAGCCAAAAACATTCAGTACTTC; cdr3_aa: CASSYGGAKNIQYF
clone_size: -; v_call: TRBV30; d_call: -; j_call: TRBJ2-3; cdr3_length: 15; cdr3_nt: TGTGCCTGGAGTGTACCAACTTTTAGCACAGATACGCAGTATTTT; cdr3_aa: CAWSVPTFSTDTQYF
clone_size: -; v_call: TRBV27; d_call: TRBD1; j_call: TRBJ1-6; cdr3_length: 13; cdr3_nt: TGTGCCAGCAGTTTAAGGGGGCTTTCACCCCTCCACTTT; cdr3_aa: CASSLRGLSPLHF
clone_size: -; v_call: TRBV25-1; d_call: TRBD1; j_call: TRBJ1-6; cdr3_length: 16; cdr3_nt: TGTGCCAGCAGTGAAAGGCGGACAGGGGAAAATTCACCCCTCCACTTT; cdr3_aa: CASSERRTGENSPLHF
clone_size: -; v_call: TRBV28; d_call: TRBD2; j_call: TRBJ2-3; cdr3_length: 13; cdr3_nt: TGTGCCAGCAGACTAGCGAAGACAGATACGCAGTATTTT; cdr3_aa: CASRLAKTDTQYF
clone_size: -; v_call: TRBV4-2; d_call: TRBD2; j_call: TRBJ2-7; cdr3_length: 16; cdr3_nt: TGTGCCAGCAGCCCTCGGACTAGCGGGAGAAACAACGAGCAGTACTTC; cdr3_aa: CASSPRTSGRNNEQYF
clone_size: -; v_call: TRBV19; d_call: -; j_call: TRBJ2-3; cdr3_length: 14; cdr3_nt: TGTGCCAGTAGTAAGACAGGTACCACAGATACGCAGTATTTT; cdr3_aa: CASSKTGTTDTQYF
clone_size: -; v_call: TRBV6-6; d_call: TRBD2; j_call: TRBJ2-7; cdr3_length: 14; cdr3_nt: TGTGCCAGCAGGGGACTAGCGGGATCCTACGAGCAGTACTTC; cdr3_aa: CASRGLAGSYEQYF
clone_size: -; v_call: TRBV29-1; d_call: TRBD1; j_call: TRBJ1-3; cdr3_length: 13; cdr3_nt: TGCAGCGTGACAGGGTCCTCTGGAAACACCATATATTTT; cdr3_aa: CSVTGSSGNTIYF
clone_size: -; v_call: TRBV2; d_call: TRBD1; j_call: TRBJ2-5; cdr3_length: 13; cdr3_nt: TGTGCCTGCAACAGGGGTAACCAAGAGACCCAGTACTTC; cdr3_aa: CACNRGNQETQYF
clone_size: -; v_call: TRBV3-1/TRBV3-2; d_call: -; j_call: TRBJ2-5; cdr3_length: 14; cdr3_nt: TGTGCCAGCAGCCAAGCGTGGGGGCGAGAGACCCAGTACTTC; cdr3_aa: CASSQAWGRETQYF
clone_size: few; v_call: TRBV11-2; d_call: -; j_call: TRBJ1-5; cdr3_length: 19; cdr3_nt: TGTGCCAGCAGCTTAGATCGGGTCCCGAATACAGGGTCCCACCAGCCCCAGCATTTT; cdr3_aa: CASSLDRVPNTGSHQPQHF
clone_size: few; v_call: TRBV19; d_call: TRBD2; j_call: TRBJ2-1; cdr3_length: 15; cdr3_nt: TGTGCCAGTAGTAAGACTAGCGGTTCCTACAATGAGCAGTTCTTC; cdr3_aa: CASSKTSGSYNEQFF
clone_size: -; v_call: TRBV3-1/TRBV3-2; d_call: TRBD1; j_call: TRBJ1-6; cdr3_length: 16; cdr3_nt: TGTGCCAGCAGCCCGAGCGGACAGGGGATAAGTTCACCCCTCCACTTT; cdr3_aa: CASSPSGQGISSPLHF
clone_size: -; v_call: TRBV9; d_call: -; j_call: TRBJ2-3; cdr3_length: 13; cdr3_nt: TGTGCCAGCAGCCCTCTAGAGGCAGATACGCAGTATTTT; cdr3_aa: CASSPLEADTQYF
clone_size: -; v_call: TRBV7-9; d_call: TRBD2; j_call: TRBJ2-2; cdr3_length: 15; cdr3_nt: TGTGCCAGCAGCCCTGGACTAGCGGGCATCGGGGAGCTGTTTTTT; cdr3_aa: CASSPGLAGIGELFF
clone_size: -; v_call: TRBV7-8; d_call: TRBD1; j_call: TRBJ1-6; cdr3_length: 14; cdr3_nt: TGTGCCAGCAGCTCGACAGGGTGGAATTCACCCCTCCACTTT; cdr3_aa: CASSSTGWNSPLHF
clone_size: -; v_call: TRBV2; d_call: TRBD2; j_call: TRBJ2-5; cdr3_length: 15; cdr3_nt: TGTGCCAGCAGAGGACTAGCGCCCGTCCGGGAGACCCAGTACTTC; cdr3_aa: CASRGLAPVRETQYF
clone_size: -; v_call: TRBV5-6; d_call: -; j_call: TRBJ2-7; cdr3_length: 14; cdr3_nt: TGTGCCAGCAGCTTGGTAGGGGTTTTAGACGAGCAGTACTTC; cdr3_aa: CASSLVGVLDEQYF
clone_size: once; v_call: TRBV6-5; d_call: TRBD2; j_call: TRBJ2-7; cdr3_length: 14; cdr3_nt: TGTGCCAGCACCCGGACTAGCGGGACCTACGAGCAGTACTTC; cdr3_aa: CASTRTSGTYEQYF
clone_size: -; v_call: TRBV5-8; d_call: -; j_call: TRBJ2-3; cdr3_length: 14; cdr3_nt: TGTGCCAGCAGCTTGTTCGTTAGCACAGATACGCAGTATTTT; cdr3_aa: CASSLFVSTDTQYF
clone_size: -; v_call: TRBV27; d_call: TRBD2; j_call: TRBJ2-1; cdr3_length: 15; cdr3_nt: TGTGCCAGCAGTTTGGCCACTAGCGGGCACGATGAGCAGTTCTTC; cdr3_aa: CASSLATSGHDEQFF
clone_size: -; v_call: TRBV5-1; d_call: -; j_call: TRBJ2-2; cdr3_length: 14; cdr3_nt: TGCGCCAGCAGCTTGGGTTCTAACACCGGGGAGCTGTTTTTT; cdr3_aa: CASSLGSNTGELFF